This TCR beta chain is drawn from a study of blood T cells in healthy people across ages. Overall study results and limits: Those diversity estimates obtained from one million T cells were thought to be underestimates.

About this clonotype: The target antigen is unknown.

Through a sample-barcoded 5' primer and a J-beta primer mix, a second PCR was run for roughly 6 to 11 cycles. With 12 random nucleotides, a template-switch adaptor tagged each individual cDNA molecule. Researchers report that each sample yielded at least 3 million CDR3-containing paired-end reads. TCRdb reanalysed the 5' RACE reads using MiXCR and keeps one entry per CDR3 protein. The sample lists 1,500,000 or so distinct CDR3 sequences, approximately 59% occurring once. CDR3 length: 16 amino acids. Germline-derived CDR1 and CDR2 are SNHLY and FYNNEI. V shed 6 bases, J shed 3 bases, and the junction held 9 bases outside the gene matches.

Sample: blood. The sequence came from a man between 18 and 29 years old in good health. V is TRBV2 and J is TRBJ2-1, with 9 nucleotides matching TRBD2. In DNA form, the CDR3 reads TGTGCCAGCAGACCAAATAGCGGGAGACACTACAATGAGCAGTTCTTC. It is translated as CASRPNSGRHYNEQFF.